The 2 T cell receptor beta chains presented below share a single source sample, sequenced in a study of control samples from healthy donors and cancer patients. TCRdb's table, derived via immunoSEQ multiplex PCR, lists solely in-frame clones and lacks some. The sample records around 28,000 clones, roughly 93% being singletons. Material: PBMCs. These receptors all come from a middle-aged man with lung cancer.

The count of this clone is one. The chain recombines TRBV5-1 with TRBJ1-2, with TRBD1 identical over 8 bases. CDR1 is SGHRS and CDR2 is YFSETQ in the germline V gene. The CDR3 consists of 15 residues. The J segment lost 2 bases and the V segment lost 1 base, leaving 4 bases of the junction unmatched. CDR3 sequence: CASSLSTGENYGYTF. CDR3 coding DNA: TGCGCCAGCAGCTTGTCGACAGGGGAGAACTATGGCTACACCTTC.

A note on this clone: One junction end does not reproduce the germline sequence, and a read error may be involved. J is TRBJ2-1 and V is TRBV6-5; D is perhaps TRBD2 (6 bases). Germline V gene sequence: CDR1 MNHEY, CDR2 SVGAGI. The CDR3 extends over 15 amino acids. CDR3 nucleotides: TGTGCCACCAGTTCCCTCGGGGGCTCCTACAATGAGCAGTTCTTC. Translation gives CATSSLGGSYNEQFF.